The next 25 T cell receptor beta chains were all read from a single sample in a study of cytomegalovirus exposure and HLA in healthy donors. The study ran its PCR with 60 Vbeta and 13 Jbeta primers. This table comes from immunoSEQ multiplex PCR, and its TCRdb copy is limited to in-frame clones, with some not included. The repertoire holds 150,000 to 180,000 clones, with approximately 80% as singletons. The sample was PBMCs. The source of these receptors is a woman aged 40 to 50 in good health and CMV-seropositive.

V is TRBV6-6 and J is TRBJ2-1; D might be TRBD2 (5 bases). Germline lookup yields CDR1 MNHNY and CDR2 SVGAGI (reference sequence). V was shortened by 5 bases and J by 7 bases, with 9 bases between the two germline ends. This CDR3 is built from 12 residues. CDR3 region: CASSPRRNEQFF. As DNA, the CDR3 is TGTGCCAGCAGTCCCCGGAGGAATGAGCAGTTCTTC.

This clone was seen a few times. This rearrangement joins TRBV5-1 to TRBJ2-2, with TRBD1 matching over 9 bases. After removal of 2 bases from V and 7 bases from J, the junction contained 6 bases not matched to a gene. CDR3 length equals 15 residues. Germline-derived CDR1 and CDR2 are SGHRS and YFSETQ. The CDR3, as DNA: TGCGCCAGCAGCTTTGGGACAGGGATTAGCGGGGAGCTGTTTTTT. Translated, it gives CASSFGTGISGELFF.

The chain links TRBV28 to TRBJ1-5; 7 bases map to TRBD1. The germline CDR1 and CDR2 sequences are MDHEN and SYDVKM. The CDR3 runs 14 residues. Trimming at V came to 2 bases and at J to 5 bases, leaving 3 bases not matched to a gene. The CDR3 sequence: CASSLIDRDQPQHF. DNA for the CDR3: TGTGCCAGCAGTTTAATCGACAGGGATCAGCCCCAGCATTTT. Filled out from reference TRBV28 and TRBJ1-5, the complete variable domain reads DVKVTQSSRYLVKRTGEKVFLECVQDMDHENMFWYRQDPGLGLRLIYFSYDVKMKEKGDIPEGYSVSREKKERFSLILESASTNQTSMYLCASSLIDRDQPQHFGDGTRLSIL.

V usage is TRBV2 and J usage is TRBJ2-5, with 8 bases aligning to TRBD2. Germline CDR1 and CDR2: SNHLY and FYNNEI. CDR3 length: 14 amino acids. The ends lost 5 bases at V and 4 bases at J; junction bases unmatched: 6. The CDR3 sequence: CASSLAGRVETQYF. As DNA, the CDR3 is TGTGCCAGCAGTTTAGCGGGACGGGTAGAGACCCAGTACTTC.

The chain links TRBV5-6 to TRBJ2-7; 8 bases map to TRBD1. The CDR3 extends over 15 amino acids. Losses at the gene ends were 0 bases for V and 6 bases for J; bases not matched to a gene: 8. CDR1 is SGHDT and CDR2 is YYEEEE in the germline V gene. DNA for the CDR3: TGTGCCAGCAGCTTGGAGGTGGGACAGGCATCCGAGCAGTACTTC. This codes for CASSLEVGQASEQYF.

The rearrangement uses TRBV7-3 and TRBJ2-3, with D unresolved. Trimming left V 1 base short and J 2 bases short, with 13 bases between. Germline V CDR1 and CDR2: SGHTA, FQGTGA. The CDR3 runs to 16 residues. CDR3 nucleotide sequence: TGTGCCAGCAGCTTAAATGGGCAAACGGACACAGATACGCAGTATTTT. Translation: CASSLNGQTDTDTQYF.

CDR3 region: CASSTGTAKETQYF. Here the CDR3 DNA reads TGTGCCAGCTCTACCGGGACAGCTAAAGAGACCCAGTACTTC. The V gene is TRBV18, the J gene TRBJ2-5, with 7 bases identical to TRBD1. V shed 6 bases, J shed 3 bases, and the junction held 7 bases outside the gene matches. CDR1 is KGHSH and CDR2 is LQKENI in the germline V gene. This CDR3 contains 14 residues.

This rearrangement joins TRBV10-3 to TRBJ2-1, with a weak D call TRBD1 (5 bases). CDR1 and CDR2 from the germline V gene are ENHRY and SYGVKD. V was pared by 6 bases and J by 0 bases, with 9 bases between. The CDR3 sequence is 14 residues long. The CDR3 spells CAISGQTSYNEQFF. The CDR3, as DNA: TGTGCCATCAGCGGACAAACCTCCTACAATGAGCAGTTCTTC.

V is TRBV19 and J is TRBJ2-5, with D hard to call. Germline values: CDR1 LNHDA, CDR2 SQIVND (reference sequence). The CDR3 runs 13 residues. Trimming took off 3 bases at V and 4 bases at J, with 9 bases between the two ends. The CDR3 is CASSIDTGETQYF. The CDR3, as DNA: TGTGCCAGTAGTATCGACACTGGAGAGACCCAGTACTTC.

Only one count was recorded for this clone. The chain carries TRBV28 and TRBJ1-5; 10 nucleotides line up with TRBD1. The germline gives CDR1 MDHEN, CDR2 SYDVKM. V trimming: 4 bases; J trimming: 6 bases; junction bases outside the gene matches: 6. This CDR3 is 15 amino acids long. This CDR3 reads CASSSPGTGAQPQHF. CDR3 nucleotide sequence: TGTGCCAGCAGTTCCCCCGGGACAGGGGCTCAGCCCCAGCATTTT.

The rearrangement uses TRBV28 and TRBJ1-1, with TRBD1 matching 11 bases. V shed 7 bases and J 5 bases; nucleotides not matched to a gene: 6. CDR3 length: 14 residues. The germline V gene encodes CDR1 MDHEN and CDR2 SYDVKM. In nucleotides, the CDR3 is TGTGCCAGCATCCGGGACAGGGGGAGTACTGAAGCTTTCTTT. Translated, it gives CASIRDRGSTEAFF.

V gene TRBV27 combines with J gene TRBJ2-7; TRBD1 matches at 8 bases. This CDR3 region has 15 residues. Unmatched junction bases numbered 8, after V lost 5 bases and J lost 2 bases. The V gene's germline CDR1 is MNHEY and CDR2 SMNVEV (reference sequence). CDR3 loop: CASSMGTGYTYEQYF. CDR3 sequence (DNA): TGTGCCAGCAGTATGGGGACAGGCTACACCTACGAGCAGTACTTC.

J is TRBJ2-2 and V is TRBV5-1, with D uncertain. The CDR3 totals 15 residues. V shed 0 bases and J shed 2 bases, with 8 bases lying between them. The germline CDR1 and CDR2 sequences are SGHRS and YFSETQ. This CDR3 is CASSLAYSNTGELFF. The CDR3 DNA reads TGCGCCAGCAGCTTGGCCTATAGCAACACCGGGGAGCTGTTTTTT.

The genes are TRBV4-1 and TRBJ1-3, with D perhaps TRBD1 (5 bases). CDR3 length: 18 residues. Germline assignment: CDR1 MGHRA and CDR2 YSYEKL. V was trimmed by 1 base and J by 2 bases, leaving 18 bases between them. CDR3 nucleotides: TGCGCCAGCAGCCAAGGGTGGCAAGGGAGGGACGCTGGAAACACCATATATTTT. Translation gives CASSQGWQGRDAGNTIYF.

The chain has TRBV30 and TRBJ1-6; no reliable D call. The CDR3 consists of 14 residues. With 5 bases removed from V and 6 bases from J, the gap between germline ends came to 14 bases. Germline V gene lookup returns CDR1 GTSNPN and CDR2 SVGIG (reference sequence). The CDR3 DNA follows: TGTGCCTGGTACCCGGGGTTCGGTAATTCACCCCTCCACTTT. As protein: CAWYPGFGNSPLHF.

The chain employs TRBV5-6 and TRBJ1-1; possibly TRBD1 for D (5 bases). This CDR3 is 14 amino acids long. Germline loops: CDR1 SGHDT, CDR2 YYEEEE. V shed 1 base and J shed 3 bases, with 10 bases lying between them. In DNA, the CDR3 is TGTGCCAGCAGCTTGAGGGGTTCGTACACTGAAGCTTTCTTT. The encoded protein is CASSLRGSYTEAFF.

The chain uses TRBV5-1 and TRBJ1-3, with a weak D call TRBD1 (5 bases). Trimming took 4 bases from V and 0 from J, leaving 17 bases between them. The CDR3 covers 17 residues. Germline V gene data show CDR1 as SGHRS and CDR2 as YFSETQ. The CDR3 region has the DNA TGCGCCAGCAGCGAGATGTCAGGGTCCCTCTCTGGAAACACCATATATTTT. Amino acids: CASSEMSGSLSGNTIYF.

The genes are TRBV7-9 and TRBJ2-7; 13 bases fit TRBD2. Germline CDR1 and CDR2: SEHNR and FQNEAQ (reference sequence). The CDR3 consists of 14 residues. Trimming took 1 base from V and 9 from J; bases not matched to a gene: 3. CDR3 DNA sequence: TGTGCCAGCAGCTTAGGGACTAGCGGGAGTCGGCAGTACTTC. Translated: CASSLGTSGSRQYF.

This chain joins TRBV30 and TRBJ2-1; 9 positions match TRBD2. The CDR3 covers 13 residues. The germline V gene has CDR1 GTSNPN and CDR2 SVGIG (reference sequence). V lost 3 bases to trimming and J lost 12 bases; unmatched junction nucleotides: 9. The CDR3 region has the DNA TGTGCCTGGAGAAAAGGTAGCGGGGGATGGCAGTTCTTC. It is translated as CAWRKGSGGWQFF.

This clone was observed a handful of times. The V call is TRBV6-1, the J call TRBJ2-3; 8 positions match TRBD2. The CDR3 is 17 amino acids. Per the germline V gene, CDR1 is MNHNS and CDR2 is SASEGT. V shed 4 bases, J shed 0 bases, and the junction held 9 bases outside the gene matches. The DNA of the CDR3 is TGTGCCAGCAGTGGAGAGTCTAGCGGGCTTAGCACAGATACGCAGTATTTT. It is translated as CASSGESSGLSTDTQYF.

The chain links TRBV27 to TRBJ2-3; D ambiguous. The germline V gene encodes CDR1 MNHEY and CDR2 SMNVEV (reference sequence). The V end lost 3 bases, the J end lost 4 bases, and 5 bases lay between the germline ends. This CDR3 contains 12 residues. The CDR3 sequence is CASSFPADTQYF. The DNA for the CDR3 is TGTGCCAGCAGTTTTCCGGCAGATACGCAGTATTTT.

This chain uses TRBV7-2 with TRBJ2-7, with TRBD2 identical over 7 bases. V was pared by 4 bases and J by 1 base, with 7 bases of the junction left unmatched. The CDR3 has 15 amino acids. Germline-derived CDR1 and CDR2 are SGHTA and FQGNSA. CDR3 coding DNA: TGTGCCAGCAGCTCCAGGACTAGGAATTCCTACGAGCAGTACTTC. Translation: CASSSRTRNSYEQYF.

V is TRBV7-3 and J is TRBJ2-2, with TRBD2 matching over 8 bases. Germline CDR1 reads SGHTA; CDR2 reads FQGTGA. With 5 bases clipped from V and 1 base from J, the junction kept 18 bases outside the gene matches. The CDR3 loop spans 20 amino acids. The CDR3 protein is CASSPTRGLGSGKNTGELFF. The CDR3 nucleotides read TGTGCCAGCAGCCCCACCCGAGGCTTAGGTAGCGGGAAGAACACCGGGGAGCTGTTTTTT.

The V gene is TRBV9, the J gene TRBJ1-2, with a tentative D call TRBD1 (6 bases). The V end was cut by 4 bases, the J end by 8 bases, with 18 bases between. This CDR3 has 14 amino acids. Germline CDR1 is SGDLS and CDR2 is YYNGEE. CDR3 loop: CASSTYMGAGGYTF. As DNA, the CDR3 is TGTGCCAGCAGCACCTATATGGGGGCTGGCGGCTACACCTTC.

The chain carries TRBV7-9 and TRBJ2-7, with D unclear. Germline V gives CDR1 SEHNR, CDR2 FQNEAQ (reference sequence). This CDR3 has 11 residues. With 4 bases removed from V and 4 bases from J, the gap between germline ends came to 5 bases. In DNA form, the CDR3 reads TGTGCCAGCAGCTCTGAGTACGAGCAGTACTTC. Encoded protein: CASSSEYEQYF.